The 15 T cell receptor beta chains given below trace back to one sample, sequenced in a study of T-cell reconstitution after alpha-beta-depleted transplantation in children (dated by TCRdb to 2015 to 2016). Libraries were prepared through PCR. The sequencer listed for this sample is Illumina HiSeq 2500. TCR library preparation used molecular barcoding, with unique molecular identifiers applied to normalize quantification of the TCRbeta repertoire. The public reads were reanalyzed by TCRdb: fastp trimming at Q25, MiXCR alignment, in-frame beta chains only. Each entry is one CDR3 protein sequence, shown with its most common DNA and genes. In all, the sample holds 200,000 to 300,000 distinct CDR3 sequences, and more than 10% of those were seen once. The ten largest clonotypes hold over 2% of the sample. This specimen was PBMCs from the stem cell graft donor, taken from the stem cell graft. The receptors derive from a human donor who donated a stem cell graft to a child with acute lymphoblastic leukemia.

This clonotype was detected ten times or more. The rearrangement uses TRBV7-2 and TRBJ2-1; D might be TRBD2 (6 bases). Germline assignment: CDR1 SGHTA and CDR2 FQGNSA. The CDR3 is 15 amino acids. The ends were cut back, 3 bases at V and 6 bases at J, with 15 bases in the middle. CDR3 region: CASSLGTSRSNEQFF. The CDR3, as DNA: TGTGCCAGCAGCTTGGGTACTAGCCGGAGCAATGAGCAGTTCTTC. Looking up the rest from reference TRBV7-2 and TRBJ2-1 gives the full variable domain: GAGVSQSPSNKVTEKGKDVELRCDPISGHTALYWYRQSLGQGLEFLIYFQGNSAPDKSGLPSDRFSAERTGGSVSTLTIQRTQQEDSAVYLCASSLGTSRSNEQFFGPGTRLTVL.

The chain has TRBV6-5 and TRBJ2-7; D not certain. The length of the CDR3 is 15 residues. Germline V gene sequence: CDR1 MNHEY, CDR2 SVGAGI. V was pared by 4 bases and J by 2 bases, with 15 bases between. CDR3 sequence: CASSLFAGRAYEQYF. The CDR3 DNA reads as TGTGCCAGCAGTTTATTCGCCGGACGGGCCTACGAGCAGTACTTC.

CDR3 in amino acids: CASSFIGGAANEKLFF. In nucleotides, the CDR3 is TGTGCCAGCAGCTTCATAGGGGGGGCAGCTAATGAAAAACTGTTTTTT. This sequence joins TRBV7-9 and TRBJ1-4; the D gene is possibly TRBD1 (6 bases). Germline loops: CDR1 SEHNR, CDR2 FQNEAQ (reference sequence). The V gene lost 3 bases and the J gene lost 3 bases, with 14 bases spanning the gap. The CDR3 loop spans 16 amino acids.

This clonotype was counted ten times or more. The chain combines TRBV5-1 with TRBJ1-2; the D gene is possibly TRBD1 (5 bases). Germline V CDR1 and CDR2: SGHRS, YFSETQ. V was cut by 0 bases and J by 9 bases, with 15 bases left in between. The CDR3 consists of 14 residues. The CDR3 bases are TGCGCCAGCAGCTTGGAGAGGGACGGGCGCCGCTACACCTTC. This sequence encodes CASSLERDGRRYTF.

This clonotype was observed many times. The chain has TRBV4-2 and TRBJ2-5; D might be TRBD2 (5 bases). V was cut by 0 bases and J by 4 bases, with 9 bases left in between. The CDR3 sequence is 14 residues long. Germline V gene sequence: CDR1 LGHNA, CDR2 YNFKEQ. The CDR3 loop is CASSQDIRGETQYF. In DNA, the CDR3 is TGTGCCAGCAGCCAAGATATTCGGGGAGAGACCCAGTACTTC.

This clonotype was found once. A read error may be the cause here, since a much bigger clone is one base away. This sequence joins TRBV6-2 or TRBV6-3 and TRBJ1-5; D is perhaps TRBD1 (5 bases). The CDR3 is 13 amino acids. Germline V gives CDR1 MNHEY, CDR2 SVGEGT. Between the trimmed V and J ends, which lost 11 bases and 2 bases, there was a span of 13 bases. The CDR3 sequence: CAGYQGGNQPQHF. The CDR3 nucleotides are TGTGCCGGCTACCAGGGTGGCAATCAGCCCCAGCATTTT.

The CDR3 sequence: CASSLAGEGANQPQHF. The CDR3 coding sequence is TGTGCCAGCAGTTTAGCAGGGGAAGGGGCGAATCAGCCCCAGCATTTT. The rearrangement joins TRBV28 to TRBJ1-5; possibly TRBD1 for D (6 bases). This CDR3 region has 16 residues. V shed 2 bases and J shed 4 bases, with 15 bases lying between them. CDR1 and CDR2 from the germline V gene are MDHEN and SYDVKM.

This clonotype showed up many times. This rearrangement joins TRBV5-1 to TRBJ2-3; the D gene is possibly TRBD2 (6 bases). CDR1 and CDR2 from the germline V gene are SGHRS and YFSETQ. This CDR3 has 17 residues. V was pared by 4 bases and J by 2 bases, with 20 bases between. The CDR3 DNA is TGCGCCAGCAGCGCCGCCTCGGGGGTGAGCTTCACAGATACGCAGTATTTT. It codes for CASSAASGVSFTDTQYF.

Concerning this clonotype itself: Mismatch with germline at one junction end may stem from a read error. V is TRBV6-1 and J is TRBJ2-7, with a tentative D call TRBD1 (5 bases). Germline V CDR1 and CDR2: MNHNS, SASEGT. The CDR3 is made up of 15 amino acids. CDR3 loop: CASSRPMTASYDQYF. In DNA, the CDR3 is TGTGCCAGCAGTAGACCTATGACAGCCTCCTACGACCAGTACTTC.

This clonotype was recorded at least ten times. The chain links TRBV7-2 to TRBJ1-2; perhaps TRBD1 as D (5 bases). The CDR3 runs 13 residues. Germline values: CDR1 SGHTA, CDR2 FQGNSA. Trimming pared 0 bases from V and 8 bases from J, leaving 10 bases between. Written as DNA, the CDR3 is TGTGCCAGCAGCTTAGCACAGGAGCAGGGCTACACCTTC. This sequence encodes CASSLAQEQGYTF. Complete variable domain (other parts from reference TRBV7-2 and TRBJ1-2): GAGVSQSPSNKVTEKGKDVELRCDPISGHTALYWYRQSLGQGLEFLIYFQGNSAPDKSGLPSDRFSAERTGGSVSTLTIQRTQQEDSAVYLCASSLAQEQGYTFGSGTRLTVV.

The sample holds many counts of this clonotype. The chain employs TRBV10-3 and TRBJ2-3; TRBD2 matches at 7 bases. Germline V gene lookup returns CDR1 ENHRY and CDR2 SYGVKD. The V segment lost 0 bases and the J segment 3 bases; nucleotides outside the gene matches: 3. This CDR3 region has 15 residues. The CDR3 DNA is TGTGCCATCAGTGAGTCGGGGGGGATGACAGATACGCAGTATTTT. Amino acids: CAISESGGMTDTQYF.

This clonotype was found many times. The chain links TRBV24-1 to TRBJ2-5; TRBD2 agrees at 7 bases. J lost 3 bases, V lost 3 bases, and 9 bases had no gene match. The CDR3 loop spans 16 amino acids. Germline V CDR1 and CDR2: KGHDR, SFDVKD. CDR3 loop: CATSDRGTNVEETQYF. CDR3 nucleotides: TGTGCCACCAGTGATCGTGGGACTAATGTAGAAGAGACCCAGTACTTC.

This clonotype was seen ten or more times. J is TRBJ1-1 and V is TRBV20-1, with TRBD1 as a possible D gene (6 bases). The ends were cut back, 3 bases at V and 8 bases at J, with 10 bases in the middle. This CDR3 is 11 amino acids long. Germline CDR1 is DFQATT and CDR2 is SNEGSKA (reference sequence). The CDR3 DNA follows: TGCAGTGCTAGGAGACAGGTGGAAGCTTTCTTT. This gives the protein CSARRQVEAFF.

In the case of this clonotype: A clone one base away is much larger, so this may be a read error. This likely comes from a read error, as the CDR3 has no conserved phenylalanine or tryptophan at its end. The chain is built from TRBV27 and TRBJ2-7, with a possible D match to TRBD1 (8 bases). V was pared by 3 bases and J by 5 bases, with 14 bases between. The CDR3 is 14 residues long. CDR1 and CDR2 from the germline V gene are MNHEY and SMNVEV (reference sequence). CDR3 nucleotides: TGTGCCAGCAGTTTGGTACAGGGGGGGAACGAGCAGTACTTA. Translation gives CASSLVQGGNEQYL.

In this sample, this clonotype turned up many times. V gene TRBV5-1 combines with J gene TRBJ2-7; D unresolved. The germline V gene encodes CDR1 SGHRS and CDR2 YFSETQ. Between the trimmed V and J ends, which lost 3 bases and 9 bases, there was a span of 16 bases. This CDR3 region has 13 residues. The CDR3 nucleotides are TGCGCCAGCAGCTCCCTTGATGGGGAAGTGCAGTACTTC. This sequence encodes CASSSLDGEVQYF.